The 3 T cell receptor beta chains in this list originate from one sample, sequenced in a study of shared clonotypes between healthy human individuals. Produced via immunoSEQ multiplex PCR; TCRdb's table is partial and in-frame only. The data contain around 500,000 clones, 76% of them singletons. Sequenced input: PBMCs. The receptors were gathered from a woman aged 40 to 50 in good health. Some clones in this sample may be carry-over from other donors' samples.

J is TRBJ1-2 and V is TRBV2; no definite D call. The V end lost 3 bases, the J end lost 7 bases, and 12 bases lay between the germline ends. Germline V lookup: CDR1 SNHLY, CDR2 FYNNEI. The CDR3 runs 13 residues. CDR3 DNA sequence: TGTGCCAGCAGTGAGACGTCGCCAGGTGGCTACACCTTC. Translation: CASSETSPGGYTF.

The CDR3 protein is CASSSRQGRSYNEQFF. In DNA, the CDR3 is TGTGCCAGCAGCTCCAGACAGGGAAGGTCCTACAATGAGCAGTTCTTC. The rearrangement uses TRBV5-5 and TRBJ2-1; TRBD1 aligns across 7 bases. The germline CDR1 and CDR2 sequences are SGHKS and YYEKEE (reference sequence). V lost 3 bases and J lost 1; bases outside the gene matches: 7. The CDR3 spans 16 residues.

The rearrangement links TRBV28 to TRBJ2-7, with D possibly TRBD2 on 5 matching bases. Germline V lookup: CDR1 MDHEN, CDR2 SYDVKM. Trimming stripped 6 bases from V and 6 bases from J, with 15 bases between. CDR3 length: 13 residues. The DNA for the CDR3 is TGTGCCAGCAGCCGAGGGAGTACGGTCGAGCAGTACTTC. This encodes CASSRGSTVEQYF.